The 7 T cell receptor beta chains below come from one sample, sequenced in a study of a mutant IDH1 vaccine in newly diagnosed glioma (dated by TCRdb to about 2021). The label giving this sample's time point can be read as: week 47, end of study. Each vaccine dose, consisting of 300 ug of a 20-mer mutant IDH1 peptide in Montanide, was administered subcutaneously with topical imiquimod. Antigen specificity for these receptors is unknown. The protocol used for the library was the immunoSEQ multiplex PCR assay. Not all clones reach the TCRdb copy of this immuneACCESS table, which keeps in-frame sequences only. Checked studies attribute under half of the gap to unresolved V genes and leave the rest unexplained. The sample table lists some 42,000 clones, approximately 82% of them with a count of one. Around 20% of the sample lies in the top ten. The sequencing used PBMCs, collected from a glioma patient whose treatment included an IDH1 peptide vaccine. The receptors were gathered from a man younger than 35 with glioma. Some clones in this sample may be carry-over from other donors' samples.

This clone was counted a few times. This chain uses TRBV28 with TRBJ1-1; no definite D call. This CDR3 region has 14 residues. From germline, CDR1 is MDHEN and CDR2 SYDVKM. V was shortened by 6 bases and J by 0 bases, with 11 bases between the two germline ends. The DNA of the CDR3 is TGTGCCAGCAGCCCGGACCCTCTGAACACTGAAGCTTTCTTT. Its translation is CASSPDPLNTEAFF.

V usage is TRBV6-6 and J usage is TRBJ1-5, with D possibly TRBD1 on 5 matching bases. The CDR3 covers 16 residues. Germline V gene sequence: CDR1 MNHNY, CDR2 SVGAGI (reference sequence). The ends were cut back, 2 bases at V and 2 bases at J, with 13 bases in the middle. The CDR3: CASSYAGGAGNQPQHF. CDR3 DNA sequence: TGTGCCAGCAGTTACGCTGGAGGGGCAGGCAATCAGCCCCAGCATTTT.

This clone was recorded only once. The V and J genes are TRBV7-9 and TRBJ1-3, with D perhaps TRBD1 (5 bases). CDR3 size: 16 residues. The V gene lost 1 base and the J gene lost 3 bases, with 13 bases spanning the gap. Germline CDR1 and CDR2: SEHNR and FQNEAQ (reference sequence). CDR3 residues: CASSLEGTLGGNTIYF. The CDR3 nucleotides read TGTGCCAGCAGCTTAGAAGGGACCCTGGGTGGAAACACCATATATTTT.

There are a few counts of this clone. The V call is TRBV10-2, the J call TRBJ1-1, with TRBD1 as a possible D gene (6 bases). The CDR3 consists of 13 residues. The germline V and J ends were trimmed by 6 bases and 5 bases, with 13 bases remaining between them. The germline gives CDR1 WSHSY, CDR2 SAAADI. The CDR3 sequence is CASRQGRGTEAFF. CDR3 coding DNA: TGCGCCAGCAGACAGGGACGGGGAACTGAAGCTTTCTTT.

This clone has only a few counts. The chain has TRBV30 and TRBJ1-3; unclear D gene. The CDR3 consists of 12 residues. The V gene's germline CDR1 is GTSNPN and CDR2 SVGIG (reference sequence). V was pared by 4 bases and J by 4 bases, with 8 bases between. Here the CDR3 DNA reads TGTGCCTGGACTACTTCCGGAAACACCATATATTTT. Translating gives CAWTTSGNTIYF.

The chain joins TRBV27 to TRBJ1-1; 9 bases match TRBD1. CDR3 length: 13 residues. Per the germline V gene, CDR1 is MNHEY and CDR2 is SMNVEV (reference sequence). Trimming took 6 bases from V and 4 from J; bases not matched to a gene: 3. The CDR3 spells CASSPQGATEAFF. The CDR3 DNA follows: TGTGCCAGCAGCCCACAGGGGGCCACTGAAGCTTTCTTT.

The V call is TRBV27, the J call TRBJ2-7; TRBD1 agrees at 11 bases. Trimming cost V 6 bases and J 2 bases; bases outside gene matches: 3. Germline V gene lookup returns CDR1 MNHEY and CDR2 SMNVEV (reference sequence). The CDR3 runs to 14 residues. CDR3 DNA sequence: TGTGCCAGCAGCGTGGACAGGGGGCCCTACGAGCAGTACTTC. Its translation: CASSVDRGPYEQYF.